This T cell receptor beta chain was obtained from a study of siplizumab effects on memory and regulatory T cells (dated by TCRdb to the late 2010s). For the study in its entirety: The effect of the anti-CD2 antibody siplizumab on alloreactive T-cell subsets was examined in allogeneic mixed lymphocyte reactions constructed from human PBMCs. Here is what the overall study found, with its caveats: Whether proliferating Tregs from siplizumab cultures actually had suppressive function was not functionally confirmed. Of the alloreactive CD4+ clones that could be mapped, the Treg-derived share averaged around 70% with siplizumab compared with around 25% in control reactions. Greater diversity appeared to be present in unstimulated naive T cells than in memory T cells, and a substantial contribution to the alloresponse seemed to be made by naive cells. A naive or memory phenotype could not be assigned to roughly 80-97% of proliferating CD4+ or CD8+ clones. Because sequences below about 10^-5 frequency were poorly captured, only a minor fraction of alloreactive clones could be mapped to unstimulated subsets. The cumulative frequency of alloreactive sequences traceable to unstimulated CD4+ memory T cells was significantly reduced by siplizumab.

TCRbeta CDR3 sequencing was performed on sorted unstimulated T cells and on proliferating T cells recovered from mixed lymphocyte reactions. Fresh whole blood from ten to eleven HLA-typed healthy donors served as the source for isolating PBMCs. As for this clone: Its binding antigen is unknown. Base qualities were left out, and no much larger clone turns up one base away.

The germline V gene encodes CDR1 SGHVS and CDR2 FNYEAQ. Spanning cysteine to phenylalanine, the CDR3 consists of 15 amino acids. Kept here is only the CDR3 DNA, which spans 45 bases and is read in frame from base 1. Germline trimming amounts to 1 base on V and 8 bases on J, with 9 as the count of junction bases outside the gene matches. Library preparation employed the immunoSEQ multiplex PCR assay. The deep sequencing platform assayed about 10^5 TCR templates per sample. Genomic DNA extracted from sorted T cells was used for TCRbeta CDR3 sequencing. Turning to the authors' computational methods: The R programming language was used for clonal analysis of the TCRbeta CDR3 data. Alloreactive CD4+ and CD8+ clones were defined by comparing unstimulated samples with post-reaction CFSE-low samples. Alloreactive CD4+ clones were assigned to regulatory or non-regulatory origin by matching sequences to sorted unstimulated Treg and non-Treg repertoires. The immuneACCESS repertoire file appears here via TCRdb, limited to in-frame rearrangements. These files lack a portion of the clones; in checked studies, under half of the deficit traces to unresolved V genes, and the cause of the others is not known. The V and J calls and clone size come from that table; D and trimming were worked out from the DNA. The sample has about 100,000 clones on record, about 90% of them singletons. The biggest ten clones account for under 3% of the sample.

This sequence was found in a human donor in good health. Some clones in this sample may be carry-over from other donors' samples. The rearranged chain carries TRBV7-6 and TRBJ2-3; TRBD1 aligns with 7 central bases. The sequenced material came from CD4+ T cells sorted from blood. The sequenced DNA: TGTGCCAGCAGCTTAGGACGGTCAGGGGGATCTACGCAGTATTTT. Its protein reads: CASSLGRSGGSTQYF.